Below are 20 T cell receptor beta chains sequenced from a single sample in a study of cytomegalovirus exposure and HLA in healthy donors. Amplification used 60 Vbeta primers and 13 Jbeta primers. Sequencing was performed with immunoSEQ multiplex PCR; in TCRdb, only in-frame clones are kept and a portion is missing. The sample has around 110,000 clones, 9% to 10% seen once. The sample consisted of PBMCs. Receptor source: a man younger than 40 in good health and CMV-seronegative.

This clone has only a few counts. The V and J genes are TRBV7-2 and TRBJ1-1; possibly TRBD1 for D (6 bases). Germline-derived CDR1 and CDR2 are SGHTA and FQGNSA. The CDR3 totals 14 residues. Trimming stripped 3 bases from V and 7 bases from J, with 15 bases between. The CDR3 sequence is CASSLRGGQGEAFF. DNA of the CDR3: TGTGCCAGCAGCTTGCGGGGGGGGCAGGGTGAAGCTTTCTTT.

The rearrangement joins TRBV25-1 to TRBJ1-2; D unclear. Trimming removed 10 bases from V and 7 bases from J, with 16 bases in between. CDR1 and CDR2 (germline): MGHDK, SYGVNS. This CDR3 is 12 amino acids long. The DNA of the CDR3 is TGTGCCACCAGGCGAATAGGGAGTGGCTACACCTTC. Translating it yields CATRRIGSGYTF.

Only a few counts were recorded for this clone. The chain recombines TRBV4-3 with TRBJ2-7; D might be TRBD1 (5 bases). CDR3 size: 15 residues. The V end was cut by 0 bases, the J end by 2 bases, with 11 bases between. Germline values: CDR1 LGHNA, CDR2 YSLEER. This CDR3 is CASSQDLGRAYEQYF. CDR3 coding DNA: TGCGCCAGCAGCCAAGATTTGGGCAGGGCCTACGAGCAGTACTTC.

The chain is built from TRBV10-1 and TRBJ2-3, with 10 bases matching TRBD1. Germline trimming cut 10 bases from V and 1 base from J; bases unmatched to any gene: 2. CDR1 and CDR2 from the germline V gene are WNHNN and SYGVQD (reference sequence). The CDR3 spans 13 residues. Here the CDR3 reads CATGTGGTDTQYF. CDR3 in DNA: TGCGCCACCGGGACAGGGGGCACAGATACGCAGTATTTT.

The V gene is TRBV10-3, the J gene TRBJ1-1; tentative D call: TRBD1 (6 bases). Germline V CDR1 and CDR2: ENHRY, SYGVKD. This CDR3 has 12 residues. Trimming pared 9 bases from V and 3 bases from J, leaving 11 bases between. CDR3 amino acids: CAIRQDDTEAFF. DNA of the CDR3: TGTGCCATTCGACAGGATGACACTGAAGCTTTCTTT.

This clone occurred a few times. This chain uses TRBV7-6 with TRBJ2-3; no reliable D call. The V end lost 6 bases, the J end lost 0 bases, and 13 bases lay between the germline ends. Germline V CDR1 and CDR2: SGHVS, FNYEAQ. The CDR3 extends over 15 amino acids. The CDR3 DNA reads as TGTGCCAGCAGAATCACAAGTTCTAGCACAGATACGCAGTATTTT. Translating it yields CASRITSSSTDTQYF.

This sequence joins TRBV5-1 and TRBJ2-3; D might be TRBD1 (6 bases). V shed 3 bases and J shed 6 bases, with 8 bases lying between them. The CDR3 loop spans 12 amino acids. Germline V lookup: CDR1 SGHRS, CDR2 YFSETQ. The CDR3 loop is CASSYGQDTQYF. The CDR3 DNA reads TGCGCCAGCAGCTACGGACAGGATACGCAGTATTTT.

V is TRBV11-2 and J is TRBJ1-4; TRBD1 matches at 7 bases. The trim removed 5 bases at V and 7 bases at J, leaving 13 bases unmatched. The CDR3 is 16 residues long. Germline V CDR1 and CDR2: SGHAT, FQNNGV. Here the CDR3 DNA reads TGTGCCAGCAGCCAAAAACTACAGGGGTTAAGTGAAAAACTGTTTTTT. This translates into CASSQKLQGLSEKLFF.

This clone turned up a few times. This chain joins TRBV19 and TRBJ1-1, with D maybe TRBD1 (5 bases). V was pared by 6 bases and J by 0 bases, with 17 bases between. CDR1 is LNHDA and CDR2 is SQIVND in the germline V gene (reference sequence). The CDR3 length is 16 residues. CDR3 residues: CASSSPPGLLNTEAFF. For the CDR3, the DNA is TGTGCCAGTAGCTCACCACCGGGACTTTTGAACACTGAAGCTTTCTTT.

This clone has a handful of counts. This sequence joins TRBV27 and TRBJ1-1; D is possibly TRBD1 (5 bases). CDR1 and CDR2 from the germline V gene are MNHEY and SMNVEV (reference sequence). The CDR3 runs 14 residues. V dropped 2 bases and J dropped 4 bases, with 11 bases sitting between them. The CDR3 loop reads CASSLRQGSTEAFF. The CDR3 DNA reads as TGTGCCAGCAGTTTAAGGCAGGGTTCCACTGAAGCTTTCTTT.

This clone occurred a few times. The V gene is TRBV7-8, the J gene TRBJ1-4, with 8 bases matching TRBD1. CDR3 size: 14 residues. The V gene's germline CDR1 is SGHVS and CDR2 FQNEAQ. V lost 5 bases and J lost 5; bases outside the gene matches: 4. The CDR3 loop reads CASSPRTGNEKLFF. CDR3 DNA: TGTGCCAGCAGCCCTCGGACAGGGAATGAAAAACTGTTTTTT.

The sample holds a few counts of this clone. The V gene is TRBV4-1, the J gene TRBJ2-1, with TRBD2 matching over 10 bases. This CDR3 spans 17 amino acids. In germline, CDR1 is MGHRA, CDR2 YSYEKL. J lost 0 bases, V lost 1 base, and 3 bases had no gene match. The chain's CDR3 is CASSQALAGVSYNEQFF. For the CDR3, the DNA is TGCGCCAGCAGCCAAGCCCTAGCGGGGGTCTCCTACAATGAGCAGTTCTTC.

This clone turned up a few times. V usage is TRBV4-1 and J usage is TRBJ2-5; D gene uncertain. The J call is uncertain, as TRBJ2-7 better fits the DNA end. The CDR3 is 15 residues long. Germline V gives CDR1 MGHRA, CDR2 YSYEKL. DNA for the CDR3: TGCGCCAGCAGCCAAGGTTCGCCACCACACTACGAGCAGTACTTC. Protein sequence: CASSQGSPPHYEQYF.

The table lists this clone with a few counts. This chain uses TRBV18 with TRBJ1-1, with a tentative D call TRBD1 (5 bases). Germline lookup yields CDR1 KGHSH and CDR2 LQKENI. Trimming stripped 3 bases from V and 1 base from J, with 12 bases between. This CDR3 contains 15 residues. The CDR3 nucleotides read TGTGCCAGCTCACCCGTCTCAGACAGGAACACTGAAGCTTTCTTT. Translation: CASSPVSDRNTEAFF.

In its sample, this clone was seen a few times. J is TRBJ2-7 and V is TRBV19; 8 bases line up with TRBD2. There are 17 residues in the CDR3. With V trimmed by 0 bases and J by 4 bases, 11 bases remained unmatched. Germline V gene lookup returns CDR1 LNHDA and CDR2 SQIVND (reference sequence). The CDR3 sequence is CASSIDGYREGLYEQYF. The DNA of the CDR3 is TGTGCCAGTAGTATAGACGGGTATCGGGAGGGCCTATACGAGCAGTACTTC.

This clone was observed a few times. The CDR3 is CASSEATGTGGEQYF. The DNA of the CDR3 is TGCGCCAGCAGTGAGGCGACCGGGACAGGGGGCGAGCAGTACTTC. V is TRBV10-1 and J is TRBJ2-7; 11 bases align to TRBD1. Trimming at V came to 2 bases and at J to 6 bases, leaving 6 bases not matched to a gene. Germline V gene sequence: CDR1 WNHNN, CDR2 SYGVQD (reference sequence). The CDR3 loop spans 15 amino acids.

This clone was seen more than once but under ten times. V is TRBV9 and J is TRBJ2-1; D possibly corresponds to TRBD1 (6 bases). The CDR3 is made up of 17 amino acids. Germline assignment: CDR1 SGDLS and CDR2 YYNGEE. Trimming took off 3 bases at V and 2 bases at J, with 18 bases between the two ends. The CDR3 reads CASSEEVGQGPYNEQFF. CDR3 bases: TGTGCCAGCAGCGAGGAAGTGGGGCAGGGGCCCTACAATGAGCAGTTCTTC.

This clone was detected only a few times. V gene TRBV28 combines with J gene TRBJ2-6; D not resolved. The CDR3 has 17 residues. Trimming took 6 bases from V and 0 from J, leaving 15 bases between them. Germline CDR1 is MDHEN and CDR2 is SYDVKM. The CDR3 DNA reads as TGTGCCAGCAGACTTCCTTCTTCGAGCTCTGGGGCCAACGTCCTGACTTTC. Translation: CASRLPSSSSGANVLTF.

This sequence joins TRBV11-2 and TRBJ2-7; TRBD2 agrees at 9 bases. Germline V CDR1 and CDR2: SGHAT, FQNNGV. The junction had 10 bases not matched to a gene; V was cut back by 5 bases and J by 2 bases. The CDR3 contains 16 residues. DNA for the CDR3: TGTGCCAGCAGCCCTCTGCTGGGCGGGGGGGCCTACGAGCAGTACTTC. It is translated as CASSPLLGGGAYEQYF. The full variable domain, rest sourced from reference TRBV11-2 and TRBJ2-7, is EAGVAQSPRYKIIEKRQSVAFWCNPISGHATLYWYQQILGQGPKLLIQFQNNGVVDDSQLPKDRFSAERLKGVDSTLKIQPAKLEDSAVYLCASSPLLGGGAYEQYFGPGTRLTVT.

This clone was observed a few times. The rearrangement links TRBV11-3 to TRBJ2-1; 8 bases agree with TRBD1. CDR1 is SGHNT, CDR2 YENEEA, per germline. Trimming cost V 3 bases and J 6 bases; bases outside gene matches: 7. This CDR3 is 15 amino acids long. CDR3 region: CASSLVQGAPNEQFF. The CDR3 bases are TGTGCCAGCAGCTTGGTCCAGGGGGCGCCCAATGAGCAGTTCTTC.